This T cell receptor (beta chain) was identified during a study of glioma-infiltrating T cells after dendritic cell vaccination. Study-level background: Three intradermal dendritic cell vaccine injections were given every two weeks.

Profiled with immunoSEQ multiplex PCR; TCRdb holds only in-frame clones, not every one. The sample yields 60,000 to 70,000 clones, around 86% seen once. This CDR3 region has 14 residues. Germline CDR1 is LNHDA and CDR2 is SQIVND (reference sequence). Trimming took 6 bases from V and 1 from J, leaving 10 bases between them. This clone was detected only once. Patients had residual fresh-frozen tumor tissue and more than two years of survival data. This TCR was sampled from a human donor with glioblastoma. Sequencing was performed on blood, taken before dendritic cell vaccination. The chain links TRBV19 to TRBJ1-5; D perhaps matches TRBD1 (6 bases). This CDR3 is CASREQGSNQPQHF. The DNA for the CDR3 is TGTGCCAGTAGAGAGCAGGGGAGCAATCAGCCCCAGCATTTT.